What follows are 13 T cell receptor beta chains derived from one specimen sequenced in a study of tumor-infiltrating lymphocytes in oesophageal squamous cell carcinoma. TCRdb independently ran MiXCR on the PCR reads; one entry per CDR3 protein. In the table there are about 12,000 distinct CDR3 sequences, about 50% of which are singletons. The specimen sequenced was esophageal tumor tissue. These receptors all stem from a female donor with esophageal squamous cell carcinoma.

On this clonotype: Its ends do not fully match the called genes, so a read error is possible. This chain links TRBV18 with TRBJ2-1; D tentatively fits TRBD1 or TRBD2 (6 bases each). Per the germline V gene, CDR1 is KGHSH and CDR2 is LQKENI. The CDR3 consists of 16 residues. This CDR3 is CASSPKGGSGESPLHF. CDR3 bases: TGTGCCAGCTCACCAAAAGGGGGGTCAGGCGAATCACCCCTCCACTTC. Looking up the rest from reference TRBV18 and TRBJ2-1 gives the full variable domain: NAGVMQNPRHLVRRRGQEARLRCSPMKGHSHVYWYRQLPEEGLKFMVYLQKENIIDESGMPKERFSAEFPKEGPSILRIQQVVRGDSAAYFCASSPKGGSGESPLHFGPGTRLTVL.

The J gene is TRBJ2-3, the V gene TRBV6-9, with no clear D. TRBJ1-1 explains the end of the DNA better; the J call may be wrong. The CDR3 loop spans 12 amino acids. The V gene's germline CDR1 is MNHGY and CDR2 SVAAGI. CDR3 in amino acids: CASRYEGSEAFF. The CDR3 DNA sequence: TGTGCCAGCAGGTATGAGGGATCGGAAGCTTTCTTT.

As concerns this clonotype: Because it lacks the conserved phenylalanine or tryptophan at the end, this CDR3 is likely a read error. The limits of the CDR3 on the DNA are not certain, so only TCRdb's listed CDR3 is given. The genes are TRBV7-3 and TRBJ2-3; TRBD2 is taken as the D call from the table, unchecked against the DNA. CDR1 is SGHTA, CDR2 FQGTGA, per germline. The CDR3 has 18 residues if both end residues are counted. This chain's CDR3 is CASSAYPGEGPTSSTLGT.

The chain couples TRBV4-3 to TRBJ2-2; TRBD2 agrees at 13 bases. The junction had 7 bases not matched to a gene; V was cut back by 4 bases and J by 8 bases. The CDR3 covers 16 residues. Germline CDR1 LGHNA, CDR2 YSLEER. The CDR3 DNA follows: TGCGCCAGCAGCCGGTCCAGACTAGCGGGAGGTGGGGAGCTGTTTTTT. It encodes CASSRSRLAGGGELFF.

This sequence joins TRBV7-9 and TRBJ2-3; no clear D. The germline V and J ends were trimmed by 1 base and 2 bases, with 7 bases remaining between them. CDR3 length equals 14 residues. Germline V lookup: CDR1 SEHNR, CDR2 FQNEAQ (reference sequence). CDR3: CASSLDTNTDTQYF. The DNA for the CDR3 is TGTGCCAGCAGCTTAGATACAAACACAGATACGCAGTATTTT. The full variable domain, completed using reference TRBV7-9 and TRBJ2-3, is DTGVSQNPRHKITKRGQNVTFRCDPISEHNRLYWYRQTLGQGPEFLTYFQNEAQLEKSRLLSDRFSAERPKGSFSTLEIQRTEQGDSAMYLCASSLDTNTDTQYFGPGTRLTVL.

At least ten counts were recorded for this clonotype. The junction shows a germline mismatch at one end, possibly a read error. The V gene is TRBV6-6, the J gene TRBJ2-5; tentatively, D is TRBD1 (6 bases). The CDR3 loop spans 17 amino acids. From germline, CDR1 is MNHNY and CDR2 SVGAGI (reference sequence). The CDR3 DNA reads TGTGCCAGCAGTTACTCATGGACAGCCGGGCGAAGTTCACCCCTCCACTTC. Amino acid sequence: CASSYSWTAGRSSPLHF.

This sequence joins TRBV4-1 and TRBJ1-4; possibly TRBD1 for D (5 bases). Trimming shortened V by 4 bases and J by 7 bases, and 16 bases separated the two germline ends. Germline CDR1 is MGHRA and CDR2 is YSYEKL. The CDR3 has 15 residues. CDR3 DNA: TGCGCCAGCAGCCCCGACTCTACCAGGGTTGAAAAACTGTTTTTT. Its protein product is CASSPDSTRVEKLFF.

J is TRBJ2-3 and V is TRBV12-3 or TRBV12-4; D not certain. The end of the DNA is better explained by TRBJ1-1, so the J call may be wrong. The CDR3 sequence is 14 residues long. CDR3 bases: TGTGCCAGCAGTTTGGATGCGATGAACACTGAAGCTTTCTTT. It is translated as CASSLDAMNTEAFF.

Note on this clonotype: At one end, the junction sequence differs from germline, possibly due to a read error. The rearrangement links TRBV7-3 to TRBJ2-1, with D uncertain. The CDR3 is 13 residues long. Per the germline V gene, CDR1 is SGHTA and CDR2 is FQGTGA. CDR3 protein: CASREQHNSPLHF. DNA of the CDR3: TGTGCCAGCAGAGAACAGCATAATTCACCCCTCCACTTC.

The rearrangement links TRBV10-3 to TRBJ2-7; D perhaps matches TRBD2 (6 bases). The J call may be in error: the DNA end matches TRBJ2-1 better. The CDR3 is 15 residues long. Germline V CDR1 and CDR2: ENHRY, SYGVKD. CDR3 sequence (DNA): TGTGCCATCAGTGAACAGACGGGAGCCATCAGTGAGCAGTTCTTC. It encodes CAISEQTGAISEQFF.

The chain uses TRBV5-4 and TRBJ2-1, with D unresolved. The end of the DNA fits TRBJ2-7 better, so the J call may be wrong. The CDR3 extends over 14 amino acids. Germline V CDR1 and CDR2: SGHNT, YYREEE (reference sequence). CDR3 nucleotides: TGTGCCAGCAGCTTGGTATTGGGTGACTACGAGCAGTACTTC. As protein: CASSLVLGDYEQYF.

The J gene is TRBJ1-1, the V gene TRBV6-6; D not resolved. The CDR3 is 15 amino acids. V lost 7 bases and J 5 bases, leaving 20 bases between the germline ends. Germline-derived CDR1 and CDR2 are MNHNY and SVGAGI (reference sequence). CDR3 region: CASTLPPGGGTEAFF. The CDR3 DNA sequence: TGTGCCAGCACACTACCCCCGGGCGGTGGGACTGAAGCTTTCTTT.

This chain connects TRBV7-3 to TRBJ2-3; 10 bases agree with TRBD2. The CDR3 has 15 amino acids. J was trimmed by 4 bases and V by 2 bases; bases with no gene match: 3. CDR1 is SGHTA and CDR2 is FQGTGA in the germline V gene. CDR3 protein: CASSLGLAGADTQYF. CDR3 sequence (DNA): TGTGCCAGCAGCTTAGGGCTAGCGGGGGCAGATACGCAGTATTTT.